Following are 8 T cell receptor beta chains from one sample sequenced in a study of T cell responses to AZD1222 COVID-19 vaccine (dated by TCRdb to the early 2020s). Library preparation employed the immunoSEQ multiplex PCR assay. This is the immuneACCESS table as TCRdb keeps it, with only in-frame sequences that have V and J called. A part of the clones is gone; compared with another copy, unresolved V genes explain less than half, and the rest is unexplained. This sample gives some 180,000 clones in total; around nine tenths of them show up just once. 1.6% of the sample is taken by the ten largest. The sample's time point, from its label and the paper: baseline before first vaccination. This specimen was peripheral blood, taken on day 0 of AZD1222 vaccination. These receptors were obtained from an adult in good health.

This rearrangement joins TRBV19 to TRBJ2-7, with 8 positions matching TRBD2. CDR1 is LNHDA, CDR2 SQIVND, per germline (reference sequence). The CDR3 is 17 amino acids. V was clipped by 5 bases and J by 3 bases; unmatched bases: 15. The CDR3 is CASSAGGYGLADYEQYF. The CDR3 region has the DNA TGTGCCAGTAGTGCGGGGGGTTATGGACTAGCCGACTACGAGCAGTACTTC.

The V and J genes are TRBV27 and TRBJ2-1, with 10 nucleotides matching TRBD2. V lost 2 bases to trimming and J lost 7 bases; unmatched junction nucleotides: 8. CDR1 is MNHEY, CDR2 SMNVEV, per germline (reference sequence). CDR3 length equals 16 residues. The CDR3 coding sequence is TGTGCCAGCAGTTTAGCCCCTAGCGGGAGCCAAAATGAGCAGTTCTTC. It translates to CASSLAPSGSQNEQFF.

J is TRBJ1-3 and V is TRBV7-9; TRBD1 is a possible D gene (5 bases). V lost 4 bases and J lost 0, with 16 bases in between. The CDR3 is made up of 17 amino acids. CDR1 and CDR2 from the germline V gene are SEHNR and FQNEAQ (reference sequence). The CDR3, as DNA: TGTGCCAGCAGCTCCCCGACAGATTGGAGCTCTGGAAACACCATATATTTT. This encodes CASSSPTDWSSGNTIYF.

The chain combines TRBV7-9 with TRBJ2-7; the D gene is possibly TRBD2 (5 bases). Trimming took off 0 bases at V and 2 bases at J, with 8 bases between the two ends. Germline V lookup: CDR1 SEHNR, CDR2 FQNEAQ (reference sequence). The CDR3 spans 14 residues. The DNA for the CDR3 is TGTGCCAGCAGCTTAGCGGGAGAAACCTACGAGCAGTACTTC. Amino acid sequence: CASSLAGETYEQYF.

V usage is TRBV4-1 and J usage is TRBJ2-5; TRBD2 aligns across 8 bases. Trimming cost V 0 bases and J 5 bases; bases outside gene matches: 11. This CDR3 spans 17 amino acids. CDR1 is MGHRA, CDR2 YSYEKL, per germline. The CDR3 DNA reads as TGCGCCAGCAGCCAAGAACGCGGGGGGACCTTCGGGGAGACCCAGTACTTC. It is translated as CASSQERGGTFGETQYF.

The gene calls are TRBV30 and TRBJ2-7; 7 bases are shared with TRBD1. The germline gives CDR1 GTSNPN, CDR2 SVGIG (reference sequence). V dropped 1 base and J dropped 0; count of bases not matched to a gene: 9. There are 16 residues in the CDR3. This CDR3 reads CAWSEPSQGISYEQYF. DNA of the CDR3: TGTGCCTGGAGTGAGCCGTCACAGGGGATCTCCTACGAGCAGTACTTC.

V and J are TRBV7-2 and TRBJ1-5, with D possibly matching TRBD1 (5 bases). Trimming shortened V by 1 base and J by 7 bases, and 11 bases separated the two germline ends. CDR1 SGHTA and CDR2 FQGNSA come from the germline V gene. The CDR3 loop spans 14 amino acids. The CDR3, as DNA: TGTGCCAGCAGCTTAGTTTTTCGGACACAGCCCCAGCATTTT. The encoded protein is CASSLVFRTQPQHF.

The CDR3 protein is CASSHAGFGTEAFF. In nucleotides, the CDR3 is TGCGCCAGCAGCCACGCAGGGTTTGGCACTGAAGCTTTCTTT. The V gene is TRBV4-1, the J gene TRBJ1-1; tentatively, D is TRBD1 (5 bases). The CDR3 loop spans 14 amino acids. Per the germline V gene, CDR1 is MGHRA and CDR2 is YSYEKL. V was clipped by 3 bases and J by 4 bases, with 12 bases between them.